The entry below describes one T cell receptor (beta chain). The antigen is not known. The junction had 7 bases not matched to a gene; V was cut back by 10 bases and J by 7 bases. The CDR3 is 12 residues long. The germline gives CDR1 ENHRY, CDR2 SYGVKD. The data were obtained in a study of CD8+CD57+ T cells in acquired aplastic anemia. Findings and limits, study-wide: Overlap between patients and controls comprised 25 to 30 CD8+ CDR3 sequences. For CD8+ Simpson's diversity, patients and controls showed no significant difference.

The sequenced patients had an expansion of CD8+CD57+ cells seen by flow cytometry. The cohort consisted entirely of patients having severe acquired aplastic anemia. Patients had not yet gotten any therapy when their blood was taken for sampling. The study profiled TCR beta VDJ and CDR3 using genomic DNA as template. TCRdb re-analysed the reads in MiXCR, keeping a single row per CDR3 protein. The table records 150,000 to 180,000 distinct CDR3 sequences, about 52% of them present only once. The TCR sequence derives from a human donor with aplastic anemia. V and J are TRBV10-3 and TRBJ2-7; 10 bases agree with TRBD1. The sample was sorted CD4+, CD8+, or CD8+CD57+ T cells (not recorded which) from PBMCs. CDR3 sequence reads: CASRGQGREQYF. In nucleotides, the CDR3 is TGTGCCAGCAGGGGACAGGGGCGAGAGCAGTACTTC.